This TCR beta chain was recorded in a study of T-cell memory formation after mild COVID-19. Study results and caveats: Memory cells collected pre-infection included some clones that later responded, suggesting cross-reactive memory joined. In second-wave clones peaking day 37, SARS-CoV-2 specificity remained unconfirmed. Contracting CD4+ clones were located mainly in CM and EM, and CD8+ clones in EMRA.

TCRdb recomputed calls from the 5' RACE reads with MiXCR, one row per CDR3 protein. The sample has 160,000 or so distinct CDR3 sequences, around a third seen once; the top ten hold 12%. In regard to this clonotype: Its antigen is unknown.

The TCR originated in an adult woman who had mild COVID-19 (a few samples of this study predate the infection). Cell type and time point are not known. Material for sequencing was PBMCs or a T cell subset sorted from them (not recorded which).

The CDR3 DNA sequence: TGTGCCAGCAGTGAAAGTCACTCCGGGGGGGGCTATGGCTACACCTTC. Translation: CASSESHSGGGYGYTF. The chain joins TRBV2 to TRBJ1-2; perhaps TRBD1 as D (5 bases). V dropped 2 bases and J dropped 4 bases, with 17 bases sitting between them. Per germline, CDR1 SNHLY and CDR2 FYNNEI. This CDR3 has 16 residues.